A single sample is the source of the 20 T cell receptor beta chains below, sequenced in a study of blood T cells in healthy people across ages. For the second PCR, which ran for roughly 6 to 12 cycles, a sample-barcoded 5' primer and a J-beta primer mix were used. One entry per CDR3 protein results from TCRdb running MiXCR on the 5' RACE reads. The sample records some 560,000 distinct CDR3 sequences, about 27% being singletons. This sample also appeared in a second study, on T cells of mothers and their children.

Material: blood. These receptors originate from a boy aged 2-15 years in good health.

This clonotype was recorded a few times. The chain uses TRBV12-3 or TRBV12-4 and TRBJ2-2, with D uncertain. V was trimmed by 7 bases and J by 2 bases, leaving 8 bases between them. CDR3 length equals 13 residues. CDR3 bases: TGTGCCAGCAATCTCATTAACACCGGGGAGCTGTTTTTT. It is translated as CASNLINTGELFF.

The genes are TRBV29-1 and TRBJ2-5; D possibly matches TRBD1 or TRBD2 (5 bases each). V was shortened by 7 bases and J by 5 bases, with 17 bases between the two germline ends. The CDR3 totals 13 residues. Germline V gene lookup returns CDR1 SQVTM and CDR2 ANQGSEA. The CDR3 DNA follows: TGCAGCGCCCTAGTCAGGGACCGTGAGACCCAGTACTTC. This translates into CSALVRDRETQYF.

This clonotype has ten or more counts. This sequence joins TRBV7-8 and TRBJ1-1; the D gene is possibly TRBD1 (5 bases). Between the trimmed V and J ends, which lost 2 bases and 7 bases, there was a span of 8 bases. The germline V gene has CDR1 SGHVS and CDR2 FQNEAQ. The CDR3 covers 12 residues. CDR3 coding DNA: TGTGCCAGCAGCTTAAGGGGCGGTGAAGCTTTCTTT. Its protein product is CASSLRGGEAFF.

There are a few counts of this clonotype. The V call is TRBV7-9, the J call TRBJ2-7, with D perhaps matching TRBD1 (6 bases). The DNA end favors TRBJ2-5, so the J call may be wrong. This CDR3 has 14 residues. The V gene's germline CDR1 is SEHNR and CDR2 FQNEAQ (reference sequence). The CDR3 reads CASSPTGKQETQYF. As DNA, the CDR3 is TGTGCCAGCAGTCCAACAGGGAAGCAAGAGACCCAGTACTTC.

The sample holds a few counts of this clonotype. The chain joins TRBV25-1 to TRBJ2-7; D might be TRBD1 (6 bases). The CDR3 is made up of 13 amino acids. Germline CDR1 is MGHDK and CDR2 is SYGVNS. The V gene lost 4 bases and the J gene lost 7 bases, with 14 bases spanning the gap. CDR3 DNA sequence: TGTGCCAGCAGTGTCGGGACACCCTCAGAGCAGTACTTC. Translation gives CASSVGTPSEQYF.

The gene calls are TRBV12-3 or TRBV12-4 and TRBJ1-3; D ambiguous. With 7 bases removed from V and 3 bases from J, the gap between germline ends came to 13 bases. The CDR3 is 14 amino acids. CDR3 DNA: TGTGCCAGCACCTCGAGCGGGAGTGGAAACACCATATATTTT. The encoded protein is CASTSSGSGNTIYF.

Only a few counts were recorded for this clonotype. This chain connects TRBV7-8 to TRBJ2-3; unclear D gene. The CDR3 runs 15 residues. Trimming took off 5 bases at V and 0 bases at J, with 12 bases between the two ends. Germline V CDR1 and CDR2: SGHVS, FQNEAQ. CDR3 DNA: TGTGCCAGCAGCCAGCGTGCCCCTAGCACAGATACGCAGTATTTT. Residues: CASSQRAPSTDTQYF.

This clonotype was seen more than once but under ten times. The chain employs TRBV27 and TRBJ2-3; possibly TRBD2 for D (5 bases). The CDR3 runs to 16 residues. Deletions cut 0 bases from V and 1 base from J, with 11 bases between. Germline values: CDR1 MNHEY, CDR2 SMNVEV (reference sequence). In DNA, the CDR3 is TGTGCCAGCAGTTTATCGAACGGGGAGCGCACAGATACGCAGTATTTT. Translating it yields CASSLSNGERTDTQYF.

This chain connects TRBV25-1 to TRBJ2-7, with D uncertain. V shed 5 bases and J shed 2 bases, with 16 bases lying between them. CDR1 and CDR2 from the germline V gene are MGHDK and SYGVNS. There are 15 residues in the CDR3. In nucleotides, the CDR3 is TGTGCCAGCAGTCCCACCTCACGTACCCCCTACGAGCAGTACTTC. Its protein is CASSPTSRTPYEQYF.

This clonotype has a handful of counts. The V gene is TRBV29-1, the J gene TRBJ2-5; D is unclear. In germline, CDR1 is SQVTM, CDR2 ANQGSEA. This CDR3 has 11 residues. The V and J ends lost 3 bases and 2 bases respectively, with 4 bases between them. In nucleotides, the CDR3 is TGCAGCGTTGACCAGCAAGAGACCCAGTACTTC. Translation: CSVDQQETQYF.

The CDR3 spells CSVGGEETQYF. DNA of the CDR3: TGCAGCGTTGGCGGGGAAGAGACCCAGTACTTC. This sequence joins TRBV29-1 and TRBJ2-5, with TRBD2 as a possible D gene (6 bases). With 4 bases removed from V and 3 bases from J, the gap between germline ends came to 6 bases. Germline loops: CDR1 SQVTM, CDR2 ANQGSEA. This CDR3 has 11 residues.

The genes are TRBV12-5 and TRBJ1-2; TRBD1 agrees at 10 bases. The junction had 18 bases not matched to a gene; V was cut back by 4 bases and J by 10 bases. This CDR3 has 17 amino acids. Germline V lookup: CDR1 LGHNT, CDR2 FRNRAP. The CDR3 nucleotides read TGTGCTAGTGGTTCGACAGGGGGCTTAGAAGGGATTAATGACTACACCTTC. It translates to CASGSTGGLEGINDYTF.

The gene calls are TRBV6-5 and TRBJ2-1; TRBD2 matches 7 bases. With 5 bases clipped from V and 0 bases from J, the junction kept 10 bases outside the gene matches. The CDR3 has 17 amino acids. Germline CDR1 is MNHEY and CDR2 is SVGAGI. In nucleotides, the CDR3 is TGTGCCAGCAGTCACCTCTCAAGCGGGATCTCCTACAATGAGCAGTTCTTC. Translated: CASSHLSSGISYNEQFF.

The chain joins TRBV11-2 to TRBJ2-5, with 8 positions matching TRBD1. V dropped 5 bases and J dropped 3; count of bases not matched to a gene: 8. The CDR3 loop spans 15 amino acids. The germline V gene has CDR1 SGHAT and CDR2 FQNNGV. The CDR3 is CASSPPTGGEETQYF. The CDR3 DNA sequence: TGTGCCAGCAGCCCCCCCACAGGGGGAGAAGAGACCCAGTACTTC.

This rearrangement joins TRBV5-4 to TRBJ2-3, with a possible D match to TRBD2 (6 bases). This CDR3 contains 16 residues. V lost 0 bases to trimming and J lost 0 bases, with 11 bases between them. Germline V lookup: CDR1 SGHNT, CDR2 YYREEE (reference sequence). The CDR3 region is CASSLEPGLSTDTQYF. DNA of the CDR3: TGTGCCAGCAGCTTGGAACCGGGACTTAGCACAGATACGCAGTATTTT.

This clonotype came up a few times. J is TRBJ2-1 and V is TRBV14; 10 bases align to TRBD2. CDR1 SGHDN and CDR2 FVKESK come from the germline V gene. The CDR3 covers 16 residues. After removal of 3 bases from V and 4 bases from J, the junction contained 6 bases not matched to a gene. The CDR3 nucleotides are TGTGCCAGCAGCCAGTTTCCTAGCGGGGGATACAATGAGCAGTTCTTC. Translating it yields CASSQFPSGGYNEQFF.

This clonotype was counted only a few times. The chain uses TRBV28 and TRBJ2-1; TRBD2 might be the D (6 bases). The germline V gene has CDR1 MDHEN and CDR2 SYDVKM. V was cut by 6 bases and J by 1 base, with 16 bases left in between. This CDR3 is built from 16 residues. The CDR3 loop reads CASSAPRSGSYNEQFF. Written as DNA, the CDR3 is TGTGCCAGCAGCGCCCCCAGAAGCGGGTCCTACAATGAGCAGTTCTTC. Full variable domain (rest looked up from reference TRBV28 and TRBJ2-1): DVKVTQSSRYLVKRTGEKVFLECVQDMDHENMFWYRQDPGLGLRLIYFSYDVKMKEKGDIPEGYSVSREKKERFSLILESASTNQTSMYLCASSAPRSGSYNEQFFGPGTRLTVL.

This clonotype was recorded a few times. The V gene is TRBV12-3 or TRBV12-4, the J gene TRBJ1-2, with 7 nucleotides matching TRBD1. The V gene end was trimmed by 4 bases and the J gene end by 7 bases; junction bases not matched to a gene: 12. The CDR3 is made up of 15 amino acids. The CDR3 loop reads CASSSGTVTSIGYTF. The CDR3 DNA reads as TGTGCCAGCAGTTCCGGGACAGTAACCTCCATTGGCTACACCTTC.

The chain combines TRBV14 with TRBJ2-7; D unresolved. With 1 base removed from V and 3 bases from J, the gap between germline ends came to 4 bases. The CDR3 runs to 12 residues. In germline, CDR1 is SGHDN, CDR2 FVKESK. CDR3 loop: CASSQVYYEQYF. In nucleotides, the CDR3 is TGTGCCAGCAGCCAAGTTTACTACGAGCAGTACTTC.

The rearrangement uses TRBV11-2 and TRBJ2-1; the match to TRBD2 covers 7 bases. This CDR3 region has 18 residues. Germline CDR1 and CDR2: SGHAT and FQNNGV. Losses at the gene ends were 3 bases for V and 0 bases for J; bases not matched to a gene: 11. CDR3: CASSFPAGPLSSYNEQFF. CDR3 DNA sequence: TGTGCCAGCAGCTTCCCAGCGGGACCATTAAGCTCCTACAATGAGCAGTTCTTC.